This TCR beta chain derives from a study of CD8 T cells in ankylosing spondylitis. This clonotype occurred many times. Its target is not known. Overall study findings and caveats: Ankylosing spondylitis blood appeared to carry a characteristic TCR beta motif of seven to nine highly homologous variants. Clones linked with disease were CD8+ and fairly uncommon in the peripheral blood.

A single record per CDR3 protein comes from TCRdb applying MiXCR to the 5' RACE reads. The sample lists fewer than 400,000 distinct CDR3 sequences; approximately 20% were seen once. The CDR3 is made up of 12 amino acids. V dropped 7 bases and J dropped 10; count of bases not matched to a gene: 10. From germline, CDR1 is SQVTM and CDR2 ANQGSEA. The clonotype comes from a male donor with ankylosing spondylitis. The sample consisted of blood, either unsorted or a sorted T cell fraction (not recorded which). V and J are TRBV29-1 and TRBJ1-1; 9 bases line up with TRBD1. CDR3 sequence (DNA): TGCAGCGCAGGGGACAGGGATACGCGAGCTTTCTTT. This codes for CSAGDRDTRAFF.